The entry below describes one TCR beta chain. The data are from a study of monozygotic twins with cystic fibrosis. The germline V gene has CDR1 SGHDT and CDR2 YYEEEE. V lost 0 bases and J lost 0, with 7 bases in between. The CDR3 consists of 14 residues. Some clones are missing from TCRdb's copy, which holds only in-frame ones; the method was immunoSEQ multiplex PCR. The data contain some 10,000 clones, roughly nine tenths of them seen just once; the ten biggest clones take up roughly 5.4%. The sample consisted of blood. The TCR was taken from a boy between 2 and 10 years old with cystic fibrosis. This sequence joins TRBV5-6 and TRBJ2-7; no clear D. CDR3 sequence: CASSLDKSSYEQYF. The CDR3 DNA sequence: TGTGCCAGCAGCTTGGATAAAAGCTCCTACGAGCAGTACTTC.